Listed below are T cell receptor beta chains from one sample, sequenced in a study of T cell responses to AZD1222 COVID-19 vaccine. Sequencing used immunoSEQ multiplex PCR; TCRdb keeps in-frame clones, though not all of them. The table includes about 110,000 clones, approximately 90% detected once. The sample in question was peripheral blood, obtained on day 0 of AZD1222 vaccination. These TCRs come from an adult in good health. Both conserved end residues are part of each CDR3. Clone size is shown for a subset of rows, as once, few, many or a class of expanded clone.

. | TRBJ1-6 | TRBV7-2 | CASSLASRGTGNSPLHF
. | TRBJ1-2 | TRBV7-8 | CASSRTGGYGYTF
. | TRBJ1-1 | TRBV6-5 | CASSLWKGSNTEAFF
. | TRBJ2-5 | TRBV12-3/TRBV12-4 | CASSFSQQETQYF
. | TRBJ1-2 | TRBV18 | CASSPRGPEYGYTF
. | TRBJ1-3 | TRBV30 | CAWSLWGQVAGNTIYF
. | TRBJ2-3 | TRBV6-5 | CASSYSKGQGGDTQYF
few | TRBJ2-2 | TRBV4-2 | CASTGQGNTGELFF
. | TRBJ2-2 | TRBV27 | CASSLSWTLTGELFF
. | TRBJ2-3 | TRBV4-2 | CASSVASVTTDTQYF
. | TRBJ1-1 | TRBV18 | CASSPSAANTEAFF
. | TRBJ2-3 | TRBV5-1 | CASNPLGGRTDTQYF
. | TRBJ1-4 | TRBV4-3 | CASSQGPGQGNEKLFF
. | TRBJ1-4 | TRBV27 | CASTPQGSGTYEKLFF
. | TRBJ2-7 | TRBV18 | CASSPPLLAAPYEQYF
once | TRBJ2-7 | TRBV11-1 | CASSSVAGTLTYEQYF
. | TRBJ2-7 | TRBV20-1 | CSASGVNEQYF
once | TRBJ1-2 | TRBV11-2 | CASTPPPSMGGVYYGYTF
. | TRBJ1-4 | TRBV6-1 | CASSDRGRGNEKLFF
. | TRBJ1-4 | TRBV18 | CASSPRQGTNEKLFF
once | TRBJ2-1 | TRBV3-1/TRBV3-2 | CASSQGSGTNNEQFF
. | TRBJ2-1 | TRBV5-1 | CASSLGEGAGREQFF
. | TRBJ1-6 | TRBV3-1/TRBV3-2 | CASSQESNRGNSPLHF
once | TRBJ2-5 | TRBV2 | CASSGGIAGAGETQYF
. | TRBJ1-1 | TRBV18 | CASSPVDGPTEAFF
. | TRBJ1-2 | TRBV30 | CAWSEAGNYGYTF
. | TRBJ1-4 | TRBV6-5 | CASRGQATNEKLFF
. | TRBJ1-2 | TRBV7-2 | CASSLVFPGLFDGYTF
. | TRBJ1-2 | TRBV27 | CASSQNTAYYGYTF
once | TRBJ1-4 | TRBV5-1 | CASSLLGFATNEKLFF
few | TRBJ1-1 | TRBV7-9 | CASSPSGGTEAFF
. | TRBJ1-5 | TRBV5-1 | CASSLGDGNQPQHF
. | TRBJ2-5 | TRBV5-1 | CASSMGGTGGVEIQYF
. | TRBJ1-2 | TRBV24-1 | CATSGRAGDGYTF
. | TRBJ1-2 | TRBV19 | CASSIGGQVGNYGYTF
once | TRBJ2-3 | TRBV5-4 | CASSSRKRSGQGTDTQYF
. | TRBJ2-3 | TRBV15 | CATSRGLAGEVGGTDTQYF
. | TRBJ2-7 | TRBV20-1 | CSAGGVYEQYF
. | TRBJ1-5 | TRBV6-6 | CASRGGADSNQPQHF
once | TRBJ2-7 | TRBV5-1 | CASSPALAGVYEQYF
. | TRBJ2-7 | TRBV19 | CASSTDRVGVAYEQYF
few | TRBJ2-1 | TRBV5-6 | CASSLGAGGGDNEQFF
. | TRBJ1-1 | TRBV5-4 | CASSKSGQWNTEAFF
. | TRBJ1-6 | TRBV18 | CASSPIQTDYNSPLHF
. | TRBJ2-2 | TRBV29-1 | CSGRTGVETGELFF
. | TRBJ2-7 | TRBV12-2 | CASRLEAPDRGSYEQYF
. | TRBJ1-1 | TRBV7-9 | CASSRDNEAFF
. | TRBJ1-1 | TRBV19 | CASRDRRNTEAFF
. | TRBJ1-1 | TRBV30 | CAWGTGFTEAFF
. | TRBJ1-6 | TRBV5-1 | CASSLTGWDRDGNSPLHF
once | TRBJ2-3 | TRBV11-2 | CASSSYLTSTDTQYF
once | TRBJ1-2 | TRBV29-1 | CSVGGGFGYTF
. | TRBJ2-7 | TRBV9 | CASSLGTGGEYEQYF
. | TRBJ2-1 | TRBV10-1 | CASSGAGGQGYNEQFF